A single sample is the source of the 4 T cell receptor beta chains below, sequenced in a study of spatial heterogeneity in lung cancer. Specified time point: sample taken at primary tumor resection. Unsorted whole RNA samples from tumor, nontumor lung or frozen PBMC were sequenced. TCRdb reprocessed the 5' RACE reads with MiXCR, giving one entry per CDR3 protein. The sample has roughly 8,500 distinct CDR3 sequences; over 7.5% are singletons. The sample was PBMCs, taken at surgery. These TCRs come from a female donor with early-stage non-small cell lung cancer.

This clonotype was observed many times. This chain connects TRBV29-1 to TRBJ2-5, with D tentatively TRBD2 (6 bases). Trimming removed 4 bases from V and 1 base from J, with 13 bases in between. Germline CDR1 reads SQVTM; CDR2 reads ANQGSEA. This CDR3 has 14 residues. The CDR3 region is CSVALNSGQETQYF. For the CDR3, the DNA is TGCAGCGTTGCCTTGAATAGCGGCCAAGAGACCCAGTACTTC.

This clonotype was picked up many times. The chain carries TRBV29-1 and TRBJ1-2; tentatively, D is TRBD1 (5 bases). The CDR3 runs 12 residues. Trimming removed 7 bases from V and 2 bases from J, with 11 bases in between. Looked up from germline, CDR1 is SQVTM and CDR2 is ANQGSEA. The CDR3 bases are TGCAGCGCCTCATGGGGGAACTATGGCTACACCTTC. Residues: CSASWGNYGYTF.

This clonotype was seen many times. The chain employs TRBV7-2 and TRBJ2-2; 7 bases agree with TRBD2. The ends lost 2 bases at V and 3 bases at J; junction bases unmatched: 9. Germline V gene sequence: CDR1 SGHTA, CDR2 FQGNSA. The length of the CDR3 is 17 residues. CDR3 coding DNA: TGTGCCAGCAGCTTAATAGGCGGGAGAGGGGACACCGGGGAGCTGTTTTTT. It translates to CASSLIGGRGDTGELFF.

The genes are TRBV19 and TRBJ2-2; the match to TRBD1 covers 12 bases. The V and J ends lost 5 bases and 6 bases, in that order; junction bases with no gene match: 4. This CDR3 is 15 amino acids long. The germline CDR1 and CDR2 sequences are LNHDA and SQIVND (reference sequence). The CDR3 DNA reads TGTGCCAGTAGTGGGGACAGGGGGCTCTCCGGGGAGCTGTTTTTT. Translated: CASSGDRGLSGELFF.